The rows below give T cell receptor beta chains drawn from one sample of a study of blood T cells in healthy people across ages. Each CDR3 protein gets one entry after TCRdb re-called the 5' RACE reads with MiXCR. The table records roughly 1,500,000 distinct CDR3 sequences, roughly 40% of them present only once. The sequenced sample was blood. Every receptor here comes from a woman aged 18 to 35 in good health. The CDR3 runs from the conserved cysteine through the conserved F or W. The order of the fields is clone size, V gene, D gene, J gene, CDR3 protein, CDR3 DNA. D genes are given only for firm matches. Size is stated for part of the rows, as once, few or many counts, or as a class when the clone is expanded.

clone_size: .
v_call: TRBV20-1
d_call: .
j_call: TRBJ2-5
cdr3_aa: CSAREYRSPETQYF
cdr3_nt: TGCAGTGCTAGAGAATACAGGTCCCCAGAGACCCAGTACTTC

clone_size: .
v_call: TRBV2
d_call: TRBD2
j_call: TRBJ2-1
cdr3_aa: CAGAGGTHNEQFF
cdr3_nt: TGTGCCGGCGCCGGGGGGACTCACAATGAGCAGTTCTTC

clone_size: many
v_call: TRBV5-1
d_call: TRBD1
j_call: TRBJ2-7
cdr3_aa: CASSPTGFYEQYF
cdr3_nt: TGCGCCAGCAGCCCGACAGGGTTCTACGAGCAGTACTTC

clone_size: few
v_call: TRBV6-1
d_call: .
j_call: TRBJ2-1
cdr3_aa: CASSEASPGIYNEQFF
cdr3_nt: TGTGCCAGCAGTGAAGCGAGTCCAGGGATCTACAATGAGCAGTTCTTC

clone_size: few
v_call: TRBV7-9
d_call: .
j_call: TRBJ2-1
cdr3_aa: CASSLAVVAGSDNEQFF
cdr3_nt: TGTGCCAGCAGCTTAGCGGTTGTGGCGGGTTCGGACAATGAGCAGTTCTTC

clone_size: few
v_call: TRBV4-1
d_call: .
j_call: TRBJ2-7
cdr3_aa: CASSSVGAVPDYEQYF
cdr3_nt: TGCGCCAGCAGTTCCGTGGGGGCCGTCCCCGACTACGAGCAGTACTTC

clone_size: .
v_call: TRBV20-1
d_call: TRBD1
j_call: TRBJ2-7
cdr3_aa: CSAATGVLYEQYF
cdr3_nt: TGCAGTGCTGCTACAGGGGTCCTCTACGAGCAGTACTTC

clone_size: .
v_call: TRBV7-9
d_call: .
j_call: TRBJ2-5
cdr3_aa: CASSLRTANNEQYF
cdr3_nt: TGTGCCAGCAGCTTACGTACAGCGAACAATGAGCAGTACTTC

clone_size: .
v_call: TRBV7-9
d_call: TRBD2
j_call: TRBJ2-1
cdr3_aa: CASSLGGSGSHNEQLF
cdr3_nt: TGTGCCAGCAGCTTAGGAGGCAGCGGGAGCCACAATGAGCAGTTGTTC

clone_size: .
v_call: TRBV6-5
d_call: TRBD1
j_call: TRBJ1-2
cdr3_aa: CASSYSDRGEYGYTF
cdr3_nt: TGTGCCAGCAGTTACTCCGACAGGGGCGAATATGGCTACACCTTC

clone_size: .
v_call: TRBV5-5
d_call: TRBD1
j_call: TRBJ2-5
cdr3_aa: CASSLGDRVGGETQYF
cdr3_nt: TGTGCCAGCAGCTTAGGGGACAGGGTTGGCGGGGAGACCCAGTACTTC

clone_size: few
v_call: TRBV10-3
d_call: .
j_call: TRBJ2-7
cdr3_aa: CAISELSSYEQYF
cdr3_nt: TGTGCCATCAGTGAACTAAGCTCCTACGAGCAGTACTTC

clone_size: .
v_call: TRBV7-9
d_call: TRBD2
j_call: TRBJ2-4
cdr3_aa: CASSQGTSGSRTKNIQYF
cdr3_nt: TGTGCCAGCAGCCAAGGGACTAGCGGGAGTAGGACCAAAAACATTCAGTACTTC